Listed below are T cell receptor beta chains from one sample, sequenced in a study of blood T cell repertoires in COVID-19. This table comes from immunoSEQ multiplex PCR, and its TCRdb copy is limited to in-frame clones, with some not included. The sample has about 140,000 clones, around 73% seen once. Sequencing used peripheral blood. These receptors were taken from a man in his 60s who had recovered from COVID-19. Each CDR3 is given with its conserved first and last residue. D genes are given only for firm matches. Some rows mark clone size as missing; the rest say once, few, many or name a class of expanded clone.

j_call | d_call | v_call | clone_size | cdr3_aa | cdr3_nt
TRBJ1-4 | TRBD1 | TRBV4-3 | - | CASSQDPRGTANEKLFF | TGCGCCAGCAGCCAAGATCCACGAGGGACAGCTAATGAAAAACTGTTTTTT
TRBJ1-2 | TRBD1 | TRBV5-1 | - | CASSLSGQGVLGYTF | TGCGCCAGCAGCCTGTCTGGACAGGGAGTTCTGGGCTACACCTTC
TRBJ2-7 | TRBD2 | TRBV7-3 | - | CASSSGLAGASYEQYF | TGTGCCAGCAGCTCAGGACTAGCGGGGGCCTCCTACGAGCAGTACTTC
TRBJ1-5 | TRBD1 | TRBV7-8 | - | CASSQDRGRNQPQHF | TGTGCCAGCAGCCAGGACAGGGGGCGCAATCAGCCCCAGCATTTT
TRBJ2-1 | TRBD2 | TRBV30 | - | CAWSVKLAGYNEQFF | TGTGCCTGGAGTGTAAAACTAGCGGGTTACAATGAGCAGTTCTTC
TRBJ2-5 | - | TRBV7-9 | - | CASNGGSETQYF | TGTGCCAGCAATGGGGGGTCGGAGACCCAGTACTTC
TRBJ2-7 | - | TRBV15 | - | CATSRDPASYYEQYF | TGTGCCACCAGCAGAGATCCAGCGTCTTACTACGAGCAGTACTTC
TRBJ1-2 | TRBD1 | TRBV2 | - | CASVGDRGHDGYTF | TGTGCCAGCGTAGGGGACAGGGGGCACGATGGCTACACCTTC
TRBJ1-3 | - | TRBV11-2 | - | CASSPQGNTIYF | TGTGCCAGCAGCCCTCAGGGGAACACCATATATTTT
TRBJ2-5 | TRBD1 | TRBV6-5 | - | CASRDRGRETQYF | TGTGCCAGCAGAGACAGGGGGAGGGAGACCCAGTACTTC
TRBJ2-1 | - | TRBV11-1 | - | CASSLMDSSYNEQFF | TGTGCCAGCAGCTTAATGGACAGCTCCTACAATGAGCAGTTCTTC
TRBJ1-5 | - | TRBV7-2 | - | CASSLEGRGVNQPQHF | TGTGCCAGCAGCTTAGAGGGGCGAGGCGTCAATCAGCCCCAGCATTTT
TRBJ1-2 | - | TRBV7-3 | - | CASSRNPGYGYTF | TGTGCCAGCAGCCGAAATCCCGGGTATGGCTACACCTTC
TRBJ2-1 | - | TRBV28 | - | CASSLGEVRQFF | TGTGCCAGCAGTTTGGGGGAGGTGAGGCAGTTCTTC
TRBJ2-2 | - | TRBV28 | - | CASSRQRDSNTGELFF | TGTGCCAGCAGTCGCCAGAGAGACTCGAACACCGGGGAGCTGTTTTTT
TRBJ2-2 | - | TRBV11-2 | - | CASSVRDKNTGELFF | TGTGCCAGCAGCGTCCGGGACAAGAACACCGGGGAGCTGTTTTTT
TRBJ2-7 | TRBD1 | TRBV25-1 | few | CASKGQGTSEQYF | TGTGCCAGCAAGGGACAGGGAACCAGCGAGCAGTACTTC
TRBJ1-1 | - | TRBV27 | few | CASSPKGGRNTEAFF | TGTGCCAGCAGTCCCAAGGGGGGGAGGAACACTGAAGCTTTCTTT
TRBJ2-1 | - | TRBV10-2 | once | CASSESWEREQFF | TGCGCCAGCAGTGAGTCGTGGGAGCGTGAGCAGTTCTTC
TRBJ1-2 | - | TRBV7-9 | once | CASSLARSLGNYGYTF | TGTGCCAGCAGCTTAGCGCGGTCCCTAGGAAACTATGGCTACACCTTC
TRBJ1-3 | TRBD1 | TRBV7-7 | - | CASSPRDSGSGNTIYF | TGTGCTAGCAGCCCCAGGGACAGTGGTTCTGGAAACACCATATATTTT
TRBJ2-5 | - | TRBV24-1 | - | CATSGIGTFGQETQYF | TGTGCCACCAGTGGAATAGGGACATTTGGCCAAGAGACCCAGTACTTC
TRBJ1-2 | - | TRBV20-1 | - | CSAKEVGYTF | TGCAGTGCAAAGGAGGTCGGCTACACCTTC
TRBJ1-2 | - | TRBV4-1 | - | CASSQDPGWGYGYTF | TGCGCCAGCAGCCAAGATCCAGGGTGGGGATATGGCTACACCTTC
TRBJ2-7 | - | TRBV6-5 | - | CASSYLDRTEQYF | TGTGCCAGCAGTTACCTTGACAGGACCGAGCAGTACTTC
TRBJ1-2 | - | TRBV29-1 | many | CSGTDSGGYTF | TGCAGCGGGACGGACAGCGGAGGCTACACCTTC
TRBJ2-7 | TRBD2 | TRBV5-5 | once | CASIERGGPYEQYF | TGTGCCAGCATCGAGCGGGGGGGCCCCTACGAGCAGTACTTC
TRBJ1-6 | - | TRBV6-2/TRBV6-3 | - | CASSYLGERESPLHF | TGTGCCAGCAGTTACCTAGGGGAACGGGAGTCACCCCTCCACTTT
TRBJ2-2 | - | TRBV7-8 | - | CASSKIVDTGELFF | TGTGCCAGCAGCAAGATTGTAGACACCGGGGAGCTGTTTTTT
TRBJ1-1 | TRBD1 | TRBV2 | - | CASSETGWSNTEAFF | TGTGCCAGCAGTGAGACAGGGTGGTCGAACACTGAAGCTTTCTTT
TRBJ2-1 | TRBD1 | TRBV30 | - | CAWRKTTGSYNEQFF | TGTGCCTGGAGAAAGACGACAGGGTCTTACAATGAGCAGTTCTTC
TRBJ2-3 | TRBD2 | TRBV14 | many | CASSNGLADADTQYF | TGTGCCAGCAGCAATGGACTAGCGGATGCAGATACGCAGTATTTT
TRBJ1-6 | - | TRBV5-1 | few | CASSLAVPNSPLHF | TGCGCCAGCAGCTTGGCAGTTCCCAATTCACCCCTCCACTTT
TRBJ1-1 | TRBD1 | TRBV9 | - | CASSEWTGGFVKNTEAFF | TGTGCCAGCAGCGAATGGACAGGGGGGTTCGTGAAGAACACTGAAGCTTTCTTT
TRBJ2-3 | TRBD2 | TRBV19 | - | CASSQAGGGTDTQYF | TGTGCCAGTAGTCAAGCGGGGGGCGGCACAGATACGCAGTATTTT
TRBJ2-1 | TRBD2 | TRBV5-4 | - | CASSPDLAGGYNEQFF | TGTGCCAGCAGCCCCGATCTAGCGGGGGGTTACAATGAGCAGTTCTTC
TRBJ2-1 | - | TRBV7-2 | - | CASSFDRNEQFF | TGTGCCAGCAGCTTCGATAGAAATGAGCAGTTCTTC
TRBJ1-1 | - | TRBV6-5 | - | CAGIEQANTEAFF | TGTGCCGGGATTGAACAGGCGAACACTGAAGCTTTCTTT
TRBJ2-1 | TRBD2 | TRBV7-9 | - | CASSFAVAGSYNEQFF | TGTGCCAGCAGCTTTGCAGTAGCGGGGTCCTACAATGAGCAGTTCTTC
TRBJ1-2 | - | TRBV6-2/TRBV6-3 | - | CASSPGRGVPYGYTF | TGTGCCAGCAGCCCCGGAAGGGGCGTTCCCTATGGCTACACCTTC
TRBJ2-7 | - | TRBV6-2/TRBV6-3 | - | CASSYSPGSSSYEQYF | TGTGCCAGCAGTTACTCGCCAGGCTCCAGCTCCTACGAGCAGTACTTC
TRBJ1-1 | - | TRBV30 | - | CAWSVPGTRPKF | TGTGCCTGGAGTGTACCCGGGACAAGGCCGAAGTTT
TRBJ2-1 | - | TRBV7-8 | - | CASSPVDNEQFF | TGTGCCAGCAGCCCGGTCGACAATGAGCAGTTCTTC
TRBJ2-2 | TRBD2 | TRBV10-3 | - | CAISESQVIAGAPNTGELFF | TGTGCCATCAGTGAGTCGCAAGTAATAGCGGGGGCCCCCAACACCGGGGAGCTGTTTTTT
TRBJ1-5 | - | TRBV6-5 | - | CASRQVNNQPQHF | TGTGCCAGCAGGCAGGTCAATAATCAGCCCCAGCATTTT
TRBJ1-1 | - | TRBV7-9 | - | CASSSPNPEAFF | TGTGCCAGCAGCTCCCCAAATCCCGAAGCTTTCTTT
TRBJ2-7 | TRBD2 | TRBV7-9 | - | CASSLASRTSGSDYEQYF | TGTGCCAGCAGCTTAGCTTCAAGGACTAGCGGGAGCGACTACGAGCAGTACTTC
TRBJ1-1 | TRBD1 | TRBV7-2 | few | CASTLTGVTEAFF | TGTGCCAGCACCCTCACAGGGGTCACTGAAGCTTTCTTT
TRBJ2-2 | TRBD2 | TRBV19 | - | CASSYLSGGSGELFF | TGTGCCAGTAGTTATCTCAGCGGGGGGTCCGGGGAGCTGTTTTTT
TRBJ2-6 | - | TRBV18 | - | CASSPPGQNQDNVLTF | TGTGCCAGCTCACCACCGGGACAAAATCAGGACAACGTCCTGACTTTC
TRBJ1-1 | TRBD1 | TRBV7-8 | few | CASSYPQGMDAEAFF | TGTGCCAGCAGCTACCCACAGGGGATGGACGCTGAAGCTTTCTTT
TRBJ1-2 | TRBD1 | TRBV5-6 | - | CASSADRGLDYGYTF | TGTGCCAGCAGCGCCGACAGGGGGCTCGACTATGGCTACACCTTC
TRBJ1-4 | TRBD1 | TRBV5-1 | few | CASSTGQGRANEKLFF | TGCGCCAGCAGCACTGGACAGGGGAGGGCTAATGAAAAACTGTTTTTT